This TCR beta chain is drawn from a study of blood T cell repertoires in COVID-19 (dated by TCRdb to about 2020). Study-level background: The collaborator samples originated in the United States, Italy and Spain and spanned the acute and convalescent phases of COVID-19. The samples were drawn from the first 160 participants of the ongoing ImmuneRACE study and from 1,254 subjects provided by 6 global collaborators. The dataset comprised deeply sampled blood TCRbeta repertoires from subjects exposed to, actively infected with, or recovered from COVID-19. The repertoires were made available in a free public database intended to serve as a resource for research on the immune response to SARS-CoV-2. Nearly every sample came with metadata listing a de-identified subject ID, COVID-19 status, age in years and sex. Where available, HLA class I and class II types were obtained from metadata supplied by the sample provider rather than from assay-based typing. The material from the prospective study consisted of cDNA or gDNA derived from T cells, B-cell-depleted T cells, or PBMCs. What the study reported, not specific to this receptor: The quantity of clinical and demographic metadata differed by source and by participant and was supplied without curation.

TCRbeta CDR3 regions were amplified from genomic DNA using the immunoSEQ Assay, a bias-controlled multiplex PCR. In the authors' own workflow: Nucleated cell counts per sample were estimated from amplification of reference gene primers within the assay. To quantify the absolute abundance of each unique TCRbeta CDR3 rearrangement, sequence reads were collapsed and filtered. For each sample, productive Simpson clonality was calculated as the square root of Simpson's diversity index across productive rearrangements. TCRdb re-hosts the immuneACCESS table, in-frame sequences only. Its copies lack some clones; in the studies checked, an unresolved V gene accounts for under half of them, and the cause for the rest is not known. That table supplies the V and J calls and clone size; D and trimming were determined from the DNA. The sample includes some 86,000 clones, with around 80% observed a single time. The ten top clones hold roughly a third of the sample.

Each collaborating institution followed its own protocols to collect whole blood in K2EDTA tubes. For TCRbeta analysis, collaborators shipped samples as frozen whole blood, isolated PBMCs, or DNA extracted from either of those sample types. CDR1 is given as SGHTA and CDR2 as FQGNSA, both from the germline V gene. CDR3 length: 21 amino acids, cysteine to phenylalanine. CDR3 DNA is the only sequence kept; it has 63 bases, read in frame from the first base. V and J are truncated by 0 bases and 0 bases respectively, leaving an intervening sequence of 24 bases. A remark on this clone: Which antigen it targets is not known. One base away there is no much larger clone; base qualities are not given.

The source material was peripheral blood. The sequence was collected from a woman aged 80 or older with active or convalescent COVID-19. The chain uses TRBV7-2 and TRBJ1-3, with the D gene call left open. The CDR3 reads as follows: CASSLAGPVRGALVSGNTIYF. The DNA reads TGTGCCAGCAGCTTAGCGGGTCCAGTCCGTGGAGCCCTTGTCTCTGGAAACACCATATATTTT. Beyond the CDR3, the reference TRBV7-2 and TRBJ1-3 genes provide the residues; the full variable domain reads: GAGVSQSPSNKVTEKGKDVELRCDPISGHTALYWYRQSLGQGLEFLIYFQGNSAPDKSGLPSDRFSAERTGGSVSTLTIQRTQQEDSAVYLCASSLAGPVRGALVSGNTIYFGEGSWLTVV.